Each of the 27 T cell receptor beta chains below was sequenced from the same sample in a study of blood T cell repertoires in COVID-19. Sequencing used immunoSEQ multiplex PCR; TCRdb keeps in-frame clones, though not all of them. The sample holds roughly 240,000 clones, 88% seen once. The material sequenced was PBMCs or T cells enriched from blood (not recorded which). These receptors came from a woman in her thirties or forties with acute COVID-19.

The chain employs TRBV5-8 and TRBJ1-3; D not resolved. The CDR3 extends over 12 amino acids. CDR1 SGHTS and CDR2 YDEGEE come from the germline V gene. V was pared by 4 bases and J by 6 bases, with 8 bases between. The CDR3 region is CASSATTNTIYF. CDR3 DNA sequence: TGTGCCAGCAGCGCCACAACAAACACCATATATTTT.

This chain joins TRBV5-4 and TRBJ1-6; 7 bases are a match to TRBD1. V dropped 2 bases and J dropped 4; count of bases not matched to a gene: 0. The CDR3 contains 14 residues. Germline CDR1 and CDR2: SGHNT and YYREEE (reference sequence). CDR3 nucleotide sequence: TGTGCCAGCAGCTTACAGGGGTATAATTCACCCCTCCACTTT. Translated: CASSLQGYNSPLHF. The whole variable domain, remainder taken from reference TRBV5-4 and TRBJ1-6, is ETGVTQSPTHLIKTRGQQVTLRCSSQSGHNTVSWYQQALGQGPQFIFQYYREEENGRGNFPPRFSGLQFPNYSSELNVNALELDDSALYLCASSLQGYNSPLHFGNGTRLTVT.

The chain has TRBV2 and TRBJ2-3; TRBD2 agrees at 9 bases. Unmatched junction bases numbered 3, after V lost 2 bases and J lost 3 bases. The CDR3 is 15 amino acids. Germline lookup yields CDR1 SNHLY and CDR2 FYNNEI. CDR3 nucleotide sequence: TGTGCCAGCAGTGAAAGGGGACTAGCTACAGATACGCAGTATTTT. This translates into CASSERGLATDTQYF.

Written as DNA, the CDR3 is TGTGCCAGCAGTTTCGGGACAGCTAACTATGGCTACACCTTC. Residues: CASSFGTANYGYTF. This chain links TRBV6-2 or TRBV6-3 with TRBJ1-2; 7 positions agree with TRBD1. V lost 4 bases, J lost 0 bases, and 2 bases stayed unmatched. CDR3 length equals 14 residues. The germline CDR1 and CDR2 sequences are MNHEY and SVGEGT.

V is TRBV29-1 and J is TRBJ2-4, with D unclear. This CDR3 comprises 12 residues. The germline V and J ends were trimmed by 0 bases and 3 bases, with 3 bases remaining between them. Germline V lookup: CDR1 SQVTM, CDR2 ANQGSEA. The CDR3 sequence is CSVEDSKNIQYF. CDR3 nucleotides: TGCAGCGTTGAAGACAGCAAAAACATTCAGTACTTC.

In DNA, the CDR3 is TGCAGCGTTGAAGCACGGGGCCTACGCGGGAGTGTCGATGAGCAGTTCTTC. This gives the protein CSVEARGLRGSVDEQFF. This chain links TRBV29-1 with TRBJ2-1; 7 nucleotides match TRBD2. The CDR3 extends over 17 amino acids. Trimming took 1 base from V and 8 from J; bases not matched to a gene: 17. Germline CDR1 is SQVTM and CDR2 is ANQGSEA.

The chain uses TRBV30 and TRBJ1-2; tentative D call: TRBD1 (5 bases). CDR3 length: 19 residues. With 1 base removed from V and 0 bases from J, the gap between germline ends came to 24 bases. Germline-derived CDR1 and CDR2 are GTSNPN and SVGIG (reference sequence). The CDR3 sequence is CAWSGIFSSVTATNYGYTF. CDR3 in DNA: TGTGCCTGGAGTGGTATTTTCTCCTCTGTGACAGCCACTAACTATGGCTACACCTTC.

The chain is built from TRBV5-5 and TRBJ1-5, with TRBD1 matching 8 bases. V was clipped by 4 bases and J by 5 bases; unmatched bases: 11. The CDR3 has 16 amino acids. From germline, CDR1 is SGHKS and CDR2 YYEKEE (reference sequence). In DNA form, the CDR3 reads TGTGCCAGCAGCCTTGGCCCCGGGACAGGCCATCAGCCCCAGCATTTT. This translates into CASSLGPGTGHQPQHF.

The chain employs TRBV30 and TRBJ1-3; tentative D call: TRBD1 (5 bases). The CDR3 sequence is 14 residues long. V shed 2 bases and J shed 5 bases, with 13 bases lying between them. Germline CDR1 reads GTSNPN; CDR2 reads SVGIG (reference sequence). This chain's CDR3 is CAWSPPGNRNTIYF. The DNA of the CDR3 is TGTGCCTGGAGTCCCCCAGGGAACAGAAACACCATATATTTT. Drawing the rest from reference TRBV30 and TRBJ1-3, the complete variable domain is SQTIHQWPATLVQPVGSPLSLECTVEGTSNPNLYWYRQAAGRGLQLLFYSVGIGQISSEVPQNLSASRPQDRQFILSSKKLLLSDSGFYLCAWSPPGNRNTIYFGEGSWLTVV.

This sequence joins TRBV30 and TRBJ1-4; TRBD1 is a possible D gene (6 bases). V was shortened by 7 bases and J by 7 bases, with 16 bases between the two germline ends. The V gene's germline CDR1 is GTSNPN and CDR2 SVGIG (reference sequence). The CDR3 spans 13 residues. The CDR3 coding sequence is TGTGCCTCGATACAGGGCGGTACTGAAAAACTGTTTTTT. Translation gives CASIQGGTEKLFF.

The V call is TRBV4-3, the J call TRBJ1-1; 9 bases line up with TRBD1. The CDR3 is 15 residues long. The germline V gene encodes CDR1 LGHNA and CDR2 YSLEER. The ends lost 4 bases at V and 5 bases at J; junction bases unmatched: 8. CDR3 sequence reads: CASSLEGQGGTEAFF. DNA for the CDR3: TGCGCCAGCAGCCTAGAGGGACAGGGTGGAACTGAAGCTTTCTTT.

This chain connects TRBV11-2 to TRBJ1-2; 9 bases fit TRBD1. V gave up 3 bases and J gave up 1 base; unmatched junction bases: 12. Germline V gene data show CDR1 as SGHAT and CDR2 as FQNNGV. This CDR3 spans 18 amino acids. CDR3 loop: CASSFLRGTTGGNYGYTF. CDR3 DNA sequence: TGTGCCAGCAGCTTTTTGAGGGGGACGACAGGGGGTAACTATGGCTACACCTTC.

V and J are TRBV6-1 and TRBJ1-6, with D unresolved. Trimming took off 3 bases at V and 5 bases at J, with 8 bases between the two ends. The length of the CDR3 is 14 residues. In germline, CDR1 is MNHNS, CDR2 SASEGT. The CDR3: CASSDRFNNSPLHF. CDR3 nucleotide sequence: TGTGCCAGCAGTGATCGGTTCAATAATTCACCCCTCCACTTT.

The chain combines TRBV21-1 with TRBJ1-6. TRBV21-1 is a listed pseudogene. This CDR3 is built from 17 residues. The CDR3 nucleotides are TGTGCCAGCAGCGAAAATGCCGGGGGACCGAATAATTCACCCCTCCACTTT. It is translated as CASSENAGGPNNSPLHF.

This chain joins TRBV6-4 and TRBJ2-1; D is unclear. The CDR3 spans 15 residues. Germline V CDR1 and CDR2: MRHNA, SNTAGT. Trimming took off 3 bases at V and 7 bases at J, with 16 bases between the two ends. This CDR3 reads CASSDVSSIRNEQFF. The CDR3 nucleotides read TGTGCCAGCAGTGATGTGAGTTCCATCCGGAATGAGCAGTTCTTC.

V and J are TRBV27 and TRBJ2-3; weak D call: TRBD1 (6 bases). CDR1 and CDR2 (germline): MNHEY, SMNVEV (reference sequence). CDR3 length: 15 residues. V was trimmed by 5 bases and J by 0 bases, leaving 12 bases between them. CDR3 DNA sequence: TGTGCCAGCAGTCCCGGGACATTAAGCACAGATACGCAGTATTTT. It translates to CASSPGTLSTDTQYF.

The chain is built from TRBV6-1 and TRBJ2-1, with D perhaps matching TRBD1 (7 bases). The length of the CDR3 is 14 residues. Trimming removed 1 base from V and 7 bases from J, with 11 bases in between. Germline V CDR1 and CDR2: MNHNS, SASEGT. CDR3 sequence: CASSEGQGGNEQFF. The CDR3 DNA sequence: TGTGCCAGCAGTGAAGGACAGGGAGGTAATGAGCAGTTCTTC.

The chain has TRBV4-1 and TRBJ2-7; D is perhaps TRBD1 (7 bases). The CDR3 is 14 amino acids. Between the trimmed V and J ends, which lost 1 base and 3 bases, there was a span of 10 bases. Germline V gives CDR1 MGHRA, CDR2 YSYEKL. The CDR3 sequence is CASSQGRDSYEQYF. In DNA form, the CDR3 reads TGCGCCAGCAGCCAAGGGAGGGACAGCTACGAGCAGTACTTC.

V usage is TRBV27 and J usage is TRBJ2-2; no definite D call. Trimming left V 5 bases short and J 1 base short, with 14 bases between. Per the germline V gene, CDR1 is MNHEY and CDR2 is SMNVEV (reference sequence). The CDR3 sequence is 16 residues long. The CDR3 DNA reads TGTGCCAGCAGTCCCAAAACCCAGCGGAACACCGGGGAGCTGTTTTTT. This codes for CASSPKTQRNTGELFF.

The rearrangement links TRBV7-8 to TRBJ2-2; tentative D call: TRBD1 (6 bases). In germline, CDR1 is SGHVS, CDR2 FQNEAQ. The CDR3 has 14 residues. V lost 5 bases, J lost 2 bases, and 9 bases lay in between. The CDR3 loop reads CASSPQGNTGELFF. The CDR3 nucleotides read TGTGCCAGCAGCCCACAGGGTAACACCGGGGAGCTGTTTTTT.

This chain links TRBV2 with TRBJ2-7; tentatively, D is TRBD1 (6 bases). Trimming removed 7 bases from V and 3 bases from J, with 16 bases in between. CDR1 SNHLY and CDR2 FYNNEI come from the germline V gene. The CDR3 extends over 14 amino acids. CDR3 sequence reads: CASKLRGSSYEQYF. DNA of the CDR3: TGTGCCAGCAAGCTCAGGGGTTCGAGCTACGAGCAGTACTTC.

The chain links TRBV6-5 to TRBJ1-1; D is unclear. This CDR3 region has 15 residues. V was trimmed by 2 bases and J by 1 base, leaving 11 bases between them. Germline V gene lookup returns CDR1 MNHEY and CDR2 SVGAGI. CDR3 loop: CASSYPQHANTEAFF. The CDR3 DNA follows: TGTGCCAGCAGTTACCCACAACACGCGAACACTGAAGCTTTCTTT.

The chain links TRBV3-1 (or the pseudogene TRBV3-2) to TRBJ1-6; D remains ambiguous. The length of the CDR3 is 12 residues. Germline values: CDR1 LGHDT, CDR2 YNNKEL (reference sequence). Trimming removed 3 bases from V and 7 bases from J, with 4 bases in between. As DNA, the CDR3 is TGTGCCAGCAGCCAGGAGAATTCACCCCTCCACTTT. It translates to CASSQENSPLHF.

The DNA of the CDR3 is TGTGCCAGCAGCCAAGCCAGGGGGGCAGGGGAGCTGTTTTTT. Its translation: CASSQARGAGELFF. The gene calls are TRBV4-2 and TRBJ2-2; the D gene is possibly TRBD1 (7 bases). Trimming shortened V by 1 base and J by 8 bases, and 11 bases separated the two germline ends. The germline gives CDR1 LGHNA, CDR2 YNFKEQ. The CDR3 loop spans 14 amino acids.

The chain recombines TRBV11-2 with TRBJ2-5; 7 nucleotides align to TRBD1. The CDR3 consists of 14 residues. The trim removed 6 bases at V and 2 bases at J, leaving 6 bases unmatched. Germline values: CDR1 SGHAT, CDR2 FQNNGV. The CDR3 DNA is TGTGCCAGCAGTCCGGACAGGTTTCAAGAGACCCAGTACTTC. Protein product: CASSPDRFQETQYF. Full variable domain (outside the CDR3, taken from reference TRBV11-2 and TRBJ2-5): EAGVAQSPRYKIIEKRQSVAFWCNPISGHATLYWYQQILGQGPKLLIQFQNNGVVDDSQLPKDRFSAERLKGVDSTLKIQPAKLEDSAVYLCASSPDRFQETQYFGPGTRLLVL.

The gene calls are TRBV10-3 and TRBJ2-2; 9 bases fit TRBD2. In germline, CDR1 is ENHRY, CDR2 SYGVKD. The V and J ends lost 10 bases and 4 bases, in that order; junction bases with no gene match: 16. The CDR3 spans 17 residues. CDR3 bases: TGTGCCACGTCCGACACCCAGCGGGAGGCGGGCACCGGGGAGCTGTTTTTT. Amino acids: CATSDTQREAGTGELFF.

The chain combines TRBV7-9 with TRBJ2-1; perhaps TRBD2 as D (6 bases). CDR1 is SEHNR, CDR2 FQNEAQ, per germline (reference sequence). V lost 8 bases and J 2 bases, leaving 16 bases between the germline ends. The CDR3 has 15 amino acids. The CDR3 DNA reads TGTGCCAGCGGAGCGTCGGGACTCCCCTACAATGAGCAGTTCTTC. It yields the protein CASGASGLPYNEQFF.